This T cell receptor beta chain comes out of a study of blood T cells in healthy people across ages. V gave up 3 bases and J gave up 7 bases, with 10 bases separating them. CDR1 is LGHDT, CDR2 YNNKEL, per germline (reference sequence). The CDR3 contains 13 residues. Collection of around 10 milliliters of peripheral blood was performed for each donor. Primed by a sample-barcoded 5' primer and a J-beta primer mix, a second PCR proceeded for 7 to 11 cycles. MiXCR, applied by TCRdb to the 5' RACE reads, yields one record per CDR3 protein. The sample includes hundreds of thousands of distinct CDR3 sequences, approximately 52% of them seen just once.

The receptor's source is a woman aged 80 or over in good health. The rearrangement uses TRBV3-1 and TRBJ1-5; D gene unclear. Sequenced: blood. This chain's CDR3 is CASSHPSAQPQHF. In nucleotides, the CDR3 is TGTGCCAGCAGCCACCCGTCCGCACAGCCCCAGCATTTT.